Listed below are T cell receptor beta chains from one sample, sequenced in a study of cytomegalovirus exposure and HLA in healthy donors. TCRdb keeps only in-frame clones here, not all; method: immunoSEQ multiplex PCR. The sample lists 190,000 or so clones, about 80% occurring once. Sequencing was performed on PBMCs. The receptors were sampled from a woman between 18 and 30 years old in good health and CMV-seropositive. CDR3s leave out the opening cysteine and the closing phenylalanine or tryptophan.

cdr3_aa: ASSLWGGDTGELF
v_call: TRBV7-2

cdr3_aa: ASSLDGQNQPQH
v_call: TRBV5-6

cdr3_aa: ASSKGPGIGETQY
v_call: TRBV21-1

cdr3_aa: ASHGPVTMNTEAF
v_call: TRBV13

cdr3_aa: ASRTGGAFYT
v_call: TRBV19

cdr3_aa: ASTTAPNSPLH
v_call: TRBV6-5

cdr3_aa: ASSLTGLAGAQSYEQY
v_call: TRBV28

cdr3_aa: ASSQDVSGANVLT
v_call: TRBV4-3

cdr3_aa: ASSPGQAAGELF
v_call: TRBV18

cdr3_aa: ASRSPRVPNSPLH
v_call: TRBV19

cdr3_aa: ASSPDSSPLH
v_call: TRBV6-1

cdr3_aa: ASSTGTGYLNEQF
v_call: TRBV7-3

cdr3_aa: ASSPGGDTQY
v_call: TRBV6-5

cdr3_aa: ASRGLAGSYNEQF
v_call: TRBV27

cdr3_aa: ASSQGVGANTEAF
v_call: TRBV11-2

cdr3_aa: AISTQAGGPKNNEQF
v_call: TRBV10-3

cdr3_aa: ASSPSDRSYGYT
v_call: TRBV4-3

cdr3_aa: ASSQGTSGTGELF
v_call: TRBV4-1

cdr3_aa: ASSPPQGATEAF
v_call: TRBV18

cdr3_aa: ASSLSRTGNTEAF
v_call: TRBV7-3

cdr3_aa: ASRDSWEKLF
v_call: TRBV28

cdr3_aa: SVDSGLSYNEQF
v_call: TRBV29-1

cdr3_aa: ASSFRVDRNTEAF
v_call: TRBV5-4

cdr3_aa: ASSLGQVQETQY
v_call: TRBV7-2

cdr3_aa: SVGLPSSYNEQF
v_call: TRBV29-1

cdr3_aa: ASNPGQGVFYEQY
v_call: TRBV19

cdr3_aa: ASSSLAGRSYEQY
v_call: TRBV7-8

cdr3_aa: ASSPSGTSGGYEQY
v_call: TRBV4-2

cdr3_aa: ATSRAGGSSYEQY
v_call: TRBV15

cdr3_aa: ASSQQGATTGELF
v_call: TRBV18

cdr3_aa: ASSFMGDTDTQY
v_call: TRBV5-8

cdr3_aa: ASSRMTGEKLF
v_call: TRBV27

cdr3_aa: ASSLGPGQETQY
v_call: TRBV7-2

cdr3_aa: ATSRDQLEPQH
v_call: TRBV15

cdr3_aa: ASSALYYGYT
v_call: TRBV2

cdr3_aa: ASNHRDTPLH
v_call: TRBV6-9

cdr3_aa: ASSDGYNYGYT
v_call: TRBV6-1

cdr3_aa: ASSEAPYGYT
v_call: TRBV6-1

cdr3_aa: ASKPQGRGYT
v_call: TRBV19

cdr3_aa: ASRRGPEAF
v_call: TRBV6-5

cdr3_aa: ASSAQQGANTEAF
v_call: TRBV2

cdr3_aa: ASSTGQGSYEQY
v_call: TRBV6-5

cdr3_aa: ASSEGGRGPAVDTQY
v_call: TRBV6-1

cdr3_aa: ASSEARQDKAF
v_call: TRBV6-1

cdr3_aa: ASSQDPGQPQH
v_call: TRBV14

cdr3_aa: ASGGFPLNSPLH
v_call: TRBV6-5

cdr3_aa: ASSQPDRHWGMNTEAF
v_call: TRBV7-6

cdr3_aa: ASSPEENYGYT
v_call: TRBV2

cdr3_aa: ASSVVPGGPTPNSLYGYT
v_call: TRBV9

cdr3_aa: ARRVAGTAYGYT
v_call: TRBV5-3